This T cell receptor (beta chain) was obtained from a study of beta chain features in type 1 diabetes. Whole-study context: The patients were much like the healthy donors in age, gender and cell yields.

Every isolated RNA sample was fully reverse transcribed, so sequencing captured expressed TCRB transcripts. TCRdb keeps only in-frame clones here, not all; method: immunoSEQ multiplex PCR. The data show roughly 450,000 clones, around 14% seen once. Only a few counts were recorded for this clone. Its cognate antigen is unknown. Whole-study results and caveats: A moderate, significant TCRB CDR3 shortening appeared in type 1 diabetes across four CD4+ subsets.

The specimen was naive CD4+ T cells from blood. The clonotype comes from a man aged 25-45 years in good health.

The CDR3 DNA is TGTGCCAGCAGCTTCGAGGGGACTGAAGCTTTCTTT. This translates into CASSFEGTEAFF. The chain has TRBV7-2 and TRBJ1-1, with TRBD1 as a possible D gene (5 bases). CDR1 is SGHTA and CDR2 is FQGNSA in the germline V gene. V was shortened by 3 bases and J by 5 bases, with 7 bases between the two germline ends. CDR3 length: 12 residues.